One and the same sample provided the 25 T cell receptor beta chains below, sequenced in a study of cytomegalovirus exposure and HLA in healthy donors (dated by TCRdb to about 2017). To prepare the library, the immunoSEQ multiplex PCR assay was applied. The multiplex PCR relied on a mix of 60 forward primers for TCR Vbeta segments and 13 reverse primers for TCR Jbeta segments. What TCRdb holds here is the immuneACCESS table cut down to in-frame rearrangements. Part of the clones is not present; checked against another copy, under half of the missing clones reflect an unresolved V gene, and the others are unexplained. Recorded for this sample are about 120,000 clones; about 81% of them occurred a single time. The leading ten clones occupy nearly 3% of the sample. Sequencing was performed on PBMCs. The receptors shown here come from a woman in her thirties or forties in good health and CMV-seropositive.

The chain is built from TRBV7-8 and TRBJ1-1; D not certain. Germline values: CDR1 SGHVS, CDR2 FQNEAQ. V lost 4 bases to trimming and J lost 8 bases, with 14 bases between them. The CDR3 totals 13 residues. This CDR3 reads CASSSSRVLEAFF. The CDR3 coding sequence is TGTGCCAGCAGCTCGAGCCGGGTCCTAGAAGCTTTCTTT.

The genes are TRBV28 and TRBJ1-2; D call uncertain. CDR1 MDHEN and CDR2 SYDVKM come from the germline V gene. This CDR3 contains 14 residues. The V end lost 3 bases, the J end lost 1 base, and 9 bases lay between the germline ends. CDR3 DNA: TGTGCCAGCAGTTTCGGCGGCAGTAACTATGGCTACACCTTC. This codes for CASSFGGSNYGYTF.

The sample holds a few counts of this clone. The genes are TRBV10-3 and TRBJ1-1, with 7 bases identical to TRBD1. The germline V gene has CDR1 ENHRY and CDR2 SYGVKD. With V trimmed by 7 bases and J by 4 bases, 9 bases remained unmatched. The CDR3 length is 14 residues. CDR3 amino acids: CAINDDREGTEAFF. The CDR3 coding sequence is TGTGCCATCAACGACGACAGGGAAGGCACTGAAGCTTTCTTT.

The CDR3 reads CASSFTGQGAEQYF. The CDR3 coding sequence is TGCGCCAGCAGCTTCACGGGACAGGGGGCCGAGCAGTACTTC. This chain links TRBV5-1 with TRBJ2-7, with 12 bases aligning to TRBD1. V was pared by 2 bases and J by 6 bases, with 3 bases of the junction left unmatched. The CDR3 contains 14 residues. The germline gives CDR1 SGHRS, CDR2 YFSETQ.

The V gene is TRBV7-2, the J gene TRBJ1-1, with D hard to call. There are 14 residues in the CDR3. V was cut by 3 bases and J by 1 base, with 9 bases left in between. Germline V gives CDR1 SGHTA, CDR2 FQGNSA. The CDR3 DNA sequence: TGTGCCAGCAGCTTTTACGGTGAGAACACTGAAGCTTTCTTT. This sequence encodes CASSFYGENTEAFF.

The rearrangement joins TRBV7-3 to TRBJ2-5; 9 nucleotides align to TRBD1. Germline V gene lookup returns CDR1 SGHTA and CDR2 FQGTGA. With 4 bases clipped from V and 0 bases from J, the junction kept 6 bases outside the gene matches. The CDR3 totals 16 residues. CDR3 nucleotides: TGTGCCAGCAGCTCGACCGGGACAGGGTACCAAGAGACCCAGTACTTC. Its translation: CASSSTGTGYQETQYF.

This clone was found once. The V and J genes are TRBV19 and TRBJ2-7, with 8 bases lining up with TRBD2. Trimming at V came to 6 bases and at J to 2 bases, leaving 9 bases not matched to a gene. CDR3 length: 15 residues. Looked up from germline, CDR1 is LNHDA and CDR2 is SQIVND (reference sequence). CDR3 nucleotide sequence: TGTGCCAGTAGGGCGTCTCGCGGGGGGCCCTACGAGCAGTACTTC. This gives the protein CASRASRGGPYEQYF.

The rearrangement joins TRBV5-4 to TRBJ1-2; 7 bases line up with TRBD1. The V gene's germline CDR1 is SGHNT and CDR2 YYREEE (reference sequence). Trimming cost V 1 base and J 6 bases; bases outside gene matches: 6. This CDR3 region has 14 residues. The CDR3 coding sequence is TGTGCCAGCAGCTTGAACAGGGGAAGGGATGGCTACACCTTC. Translation: CASSLNRGRDGYTF.

The chain carries TRBV7-9 and TRBJ1-1, with TRBD1 matching 8 bases. This CDR3 has 14 amino acids. The trim removed 4 bases at V and 4 bases at J, leaving 5 bases unmatched. Germline CDR1 and CDR2: SEHNR and FQNEAQ (reference sequence). CDR3 protein: CASSYQGARTEAFF. The CDR3 nucleotides read TGTGCCAGCAGCTACCAGGGGGCACGCACTGAAGCTTTCTTT.

V usage is TRBV7-9 and J usage is TRBJ2-5; the match to TRBD1 covers 8 bases. The germline gives CDR1 SEHNR, CDR2 FQNEAQ (reference sequence). The CDR3 extends over 14 amino acids. J was trimmed by 5 bases and V by 5 bases; bases with no gene match: 7. Written as DNA, the CDR3 is TGTGCCAGCAGCCGGACAGGGTTCGCGGAGACCCAGTACTTC. This sequence encodes CASSRTGFAETQYF.

The chain is built from TRBV6-6 and TRBJ1-2; 7 positions match TRBD1. The V segment lost 2 bases and the J segment 4 bases; nucleotides outside the gene matches: 7. Germline values: CDR1 MNHNY, CDR2 SVGAGI (reference sequence). CDR3 length: 15 residues. CDR3 in amino acids: CASSYGTASTYGYTF. In nucleotides, the CDR3 is TGTGCCAGCAGTTACGGGACAGCCTCAACCTATGGCTACACCTTC.

The chain joins TRBV9 to TRBJ2-1; possibly TRBD2 for D (6 bases). V dropped 0 bases and J dropped 8 bases, with 15 bases sitting between them. Germline V gene lookup returns CDR1 SGDLS and CDR2 YYNGEE. The CDR3 is 15 residues long. The CDR3 DNA follows: TGTGCCAGCAGCGTAGATGGAAGGAGGGAGGATGAGCAGTTCTTC. Its protein is CASSVDGRREDEQFF.

The CDR3 nucleotides are TGTGCCAGCAGCTCAAGCAGGGTCACAGATACGCAGTATTTT. It specifies CASSSSRVTDTQYF. This chain links TRBV5-6 with TRBJ2-3; D possibly corresponds to TRBD1 (5 bases). V was cut by 3 bases and J by 2 bases, with 10 bases left in between. The CDR3 is 14 residues long. CDR1 and CDR2 from the germline V gene are SGHDT and YYEEEE.

This rearrangement joins TRBV7-2 to TRBJ1-5, with TRBD1 matching 9 bases. CDR1 and CDR2 (germline): SGHTA, FQGNSA. CDR3 size: 14 residues. Germline trimming cut 1 base from V and 12 bases from J; bases unmatched to any gene: 7. The CDR3 is CASSLGTGALDQHF. In DNA, the CDR3 is TGTGCCAGCAGCTTAGGGACAGGGGCCCTTGACCAGCATTTT. The complete variable domain, with remaining parts taken from reference TRBV7-2 and TRBJ1-5, reads GAGVSQSPSNKVTEKGKDVELRCDPISGHTALYWYRQSLGQGLEFLIYFQGNSAPDKSGLPSDRFSAERTGGSVSTLTIQRTQQEDSAVYLCASSLGTGALDQHFGDGTRLSIL.

The chain couples TRBV7-2 to TRBJ1-5; a weak D match, TRBD1 (5 bases). The CDR3 runs to 15 residues. CDR1 and CDR2 (germline): SGHTA, FQGNSA. V was shortened by 3 bases and J by 0 bases, with 9 bases between the two germline ends. The CDR3: CASSFGHHSNQPQHF. CDR3 bases: TGTGCCAGCAGCTTCGGACATCATAGCAATCAGCCCCAGCATTTT. Together with reference TRBV7-2 and TRBJ1-5, the CDR3 gives the full variable domain: GAGVSQSPSNKVTEKGKDVELRCDPISGHTALYWYRQSLGQGLEFLIYFQGNSAPDKSGLPSDRFSAERTGGSVSTLTIQRTQQEDSAVYLCASSFGHHSNQPQHFGDGTRLSIL.

V is TRBV27 and J is TRBJ1-2; perhaps TRBD1 as D (5 bases). This CDR3 is 14 amino acids long. Trimming stripped 2 bases from V and 5 bases from J, with 12 bases between. Germline V lookup: CDR1 MNHEY, CDR2 SMNVEV (reference sequence). The CDR3 here is CASSLTGGGYGYTF. The CDR3 DNA sequence: TGTGCCAGCAGTTTAACGGGGGGTGGGTATGGCTACACCTTC.

The chain combines TRBV5-1 with TRBJ2-5, with D maybe TRBD1 (5 bases). This CDR3 region has 13 residues. The V gene's germline CDR1 is SGHRS and CDR2 YFSETQ. V shed 4 bases and J shed 3 bases, with 10 bases lying between them. This chain's CDR3 is CASSMVGEETQYF. The CDR3 DNA reads as TGCGCCAGCAGCATGGTAGGGGAAGAGACCCAGTACTTC. Together with reference TRBV5-1 and TRBJ2-5, the CDR3 gives the full variable domain: KAGVTQTPRYLIKTRGQQVTLSCSPISGHRSVSWYQQTPGQGLQFLFEYFSETQRNKGNFPGRFSGRQFSNSRSEMNVSTLELGDSALYLCASSMVGEETQYFGPGTRLLVL.

This clone was seen only a few times. The CDR3 nucleotides read TGCGCCAGCAGCATGGACAGGATGCAGCAGTACTTC. Its protein is CASSMDRMQQYF. This chain uses TRBV4-3 with TRBJ2-7, with 7 positions matching TRBD1. CDR1 is LGHNA, CDR2 YSLEER, per germline. This CDR3 region has 12 residues. The ends lost 5 bases at V and 8 bases at J; junction bases unmatched: 6.

The V call is TRBV27, the J call TRBJ2-7; D perhaps matches TRBD2 (5 bases). Germline assignment: CDR1 MNHEY and CDR2 SMNVEV (reference sequence). V lost 8 bases and J lost 6, with 11 bases in between. The CDR3 extends over 11 amino acids. The CDR3 region is CASRAGREQYF. CDR3 in DNA: TGTGCCAGCCGGGCGGGTCGCGAGCAGTACTTC.

The CDR3 reads CASSNGQIGYTF. CDR3 sequence (DNA): TGTGCCAGCAGCAATGGACAGATTGGCTACACCTTC. The chain combines TRBV6-6 with TRBJ1-2, with D maybe TRBD1 (6 bases). CDR3 length equals 12 residues. The V gene lost 6 bases and the J gene lost 7 bases, with 12 bases spanning the gap. CDR1 is MNHNY, CDR2 SVGAGI, per germline (reference sequence).

The chain joins TRBV9 to TRBJ2-7; tentatively, D is TRBD2 (5 bases). There are 14 residues in the CDR3. V lost 0 bases to trimming and J lost 2 bases, with 9 bases between them. Germline values: CDR1 SGDLS, CDR2 YYNGEE. CDR3 DNA: TGTGCCAGCAGCGTAGGTGGAGGCCCCTACGAGCAGTACTTC. Translated, it gives CASSVGGGPYEQYF.

The rearrangement joins TRBV19 to TRBJ2-5; 12 positions agree with TRBD1. The CDR3 runs to 17 residues. The J segment lost 5 bases and the V segment lost 6 bases, leaving 13 bases of the junction unmatched. Germline CDR1 is LNHDA and CDR2 is SQIVND (reference sequence). Here the CDR3 DNA reads TGTGCCAGTAGGGACATTGTGGGGACAGGGGGCATTGAGACCCAGTACTTC. Its translation: CASRDIVGTGGIETQYF.

The J gene is TRBJ2-7, the V gene TRBV28; the match to TRBD1 covers 7 bases. This CDR3 comprises 15 residues. Germline CDR1 MDHEN, CDR2 SYDVKM. V shed 2 bases, J shed 5 bases, and the junction held 9 bases outside the gene matches. Here the CDR3 DNA reads TGTGCCAGCAGTTTAGACAGGGAACCTCCCAACGAGCAGTACTTC. Its protein product is CASSLDREPPNEQYF.

This rearrangement joins TRBV28 to TRBJ1-2; 8 bases align to TRBD1. This CDR3 contains 14 residues. Germline V gives CDR1 MDHEN, CDR2 SYDVKM. V was clipped by 6 bases and J by 4 bases; unmatched bases: 7. The CDR3 protein is CASRPDRGLYGYTF. As DNA, the CDR3 is TGTGCCAGCAGGCCCGACAGGGGTCTCTATGGCTACACCTTC.

This chain connects TRBV9 to TRBJ2-3; tentatively, D is TRBD2 (6 bases). Germline V CDR1 and CDR2: SGDLS, YYNGEE. The V and J ends lost 2 bases and 1 base respectively, with 11 bases between them. The CDR3 runs to 15 residues. The chain's CDR3 is CASSVAGLGTDTQYF. The CDR3 nucleotides read TGTGCCAGCAGCGTGGCGGGATTGGGCACAGATACGCAGTATTTT. Full variable domain (rest looked up from reference TRBV9 and TRBJ2-3): DSGVTQTPKHLITATGQRVTLRCSPRSGDLSVYWYQQSLDQGLQFLIQYYNGEERAKGNILERFSAQQFPDLHSELNLSSLELGDSALYFCASSVAGLGTDTQYFGPGTRLTVL.